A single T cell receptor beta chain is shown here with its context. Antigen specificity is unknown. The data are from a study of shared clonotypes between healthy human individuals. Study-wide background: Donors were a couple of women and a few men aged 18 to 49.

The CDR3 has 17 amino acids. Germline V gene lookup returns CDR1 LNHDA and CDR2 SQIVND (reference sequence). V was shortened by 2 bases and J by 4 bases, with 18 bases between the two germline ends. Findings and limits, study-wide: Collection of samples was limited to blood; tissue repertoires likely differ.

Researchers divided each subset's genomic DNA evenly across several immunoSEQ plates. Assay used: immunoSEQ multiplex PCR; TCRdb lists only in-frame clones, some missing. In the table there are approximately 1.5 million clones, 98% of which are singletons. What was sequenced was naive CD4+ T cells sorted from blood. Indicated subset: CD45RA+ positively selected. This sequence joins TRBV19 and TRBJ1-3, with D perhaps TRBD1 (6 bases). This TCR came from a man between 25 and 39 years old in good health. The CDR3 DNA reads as TGTGCCAGTAGTATAAGGACAGTGCCAAGATCCGGAAACACCATATATTTT. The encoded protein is CASSIRTVPRSGNTIYF.